These 3 T cell receptor beta chains were sequenced from one sample in a study of cytomegalovirus exposure and HLA in healthy donors. The primer mix had 60 Vbeta and 13 Jbeta primers. Libraries were prepared by immunoSEQ multiplex PCR; TCRdb keeps only in-frame clonotypes and omits some of them. The top ten clones hold about 1.8% of a sample with approximately 130,000 clones, roughly 80% of them seen once. Sequenced sample: PBMCs. The receptors shown here come from a man in his late teens or twenties in good health and CMV-seronegative.

This chain uses TRBV5-4 with TRBJ2-3; 9 positions match TRBD2. Germline values: CDR1 SGHNT, CDR2 YYREEE (reference sequence). The CDR3 consists of 15 residues. V lost 0 bases, J lost 6 bases, and 5 bases stayed unmatched. The CDR3 DNA follows: TGTGCCAGCAGCTTGGCCAGCGGGGGGAGTGATACGCAGTATTTT. Encoded protein: CASSLASGGSDTQYF.

The chain joins TRBV9 to TRBJ2-7, with 12 bases that match TRBD2. Per the germline V gene, CDR1 is SGDLS and CDR2 is YYNGEE. There are 14 residues in the CDR3. V dropped 3 bases and J dropped 4; count of bases not matched to a gene: 2. The CDR3 bases are TGTGCCAGCAGCGCTAGCGGGGGGGATTACGAGCAGTACTTC. Translated, it gives CASSASGGDYEQYF.

This chain connects TRBV9 to TRBJ2-7; D perhaps matches TRBD1 (6 bases). Trimming cost V 4 bases and J 0 bases, with 11 bases left between them. The germline V gene has CDR1 SGDLS and CDR2 YYNGEE. The CDR3 sequence is 14 residues long. CDR3 nucleotides: TGTGCCAGCAGCCAAGGGGGAAACTCCTACGAGCAGTACTTC. This codes for CASSQGGNSYEQYF. Variable domain in full (rest from reference TRBV9 and TRBJ2-7): DSGVTQTPKHLITATGQRVTLRCSPRSGDLSVYWYQQSLDQGLQFLIQYYNGEERAKGNILERFSAQQFPDLHSELNLSSLELGDSALYFCASSQGGNSYEQYFGPGTRLTVT.